The 14 T cell receptor beta chains presented below share a single source sample, sequenced in a study of T cell responses to AZD1222 COVID-19 vaccine. Assay: immunoSEQ multiplex PCR; the TCRdb copy retains only in-frame clones and omits some. The repertoire holds approximately 64,000 clones, under 95% seen once, with 6.3% in the top ten. The sample was peripheral blood, taken 28 days after the second dose of the MenACWY control vaccine. These receptors were collected from an adult who received the MenACWY meningococcal vaccine as a control.

V is TRBV20-1 and J is TRBJ2-1; the match to TRBD2 covers 8 bases. Germline-derived CDR1 and CDR2 are DFQATT and SNEGSKA (reference sequence). V was clipped by 3 bases and J by 7 bases; unmatched bases: 5. CDR3 length: 13 amino acids. For the CDR3, the DNA is TGCAGTGCTAGTGCCGGGACTAGAAATGAGCAGTTCTTC. Translating it yields CSASAGTRNEQFF.

The CDR3 region is CASSSATGTEAFF. The CDR3 nucleotides read TGTGCCAGCAGTTCCGCCACAGGGACTGAAGCTTTCTTT. The V call is TRBV12-3 or TRBV12-4, the J call TRBJ1-1, with D possibly being TRBD1 (6 bases). V shed 4 bases and J shed 5 bases, with 11 bases lying between them. The CDR3 is made up of 13 amino acids.

This clone was counted once. The rearrangement joins TRBV29-1 to TRBJ2-7; TRBD2 matches 7 bases. The CDR3 consists of 13 residues. CDR1 and CDR2 (germline): SQVTM, ANQGSEA. V lost 7 bases, J lost 2 bases, and 8 bases stayed unmatched. Here the CDR3 DNA reads TGCAGCGCCAGGACTAGTATGACCTACGAGCAGTACTTC. This sequence encodes CSARTSMTYEQYF.

The chain carries TRBV6-2 or TRBV6-3 and TRBJ1-3, with D hard to call. The germline V and J ends were trimmed by 2 bases and 0 bases, with 5 bases remaining between them. Per germline, CDR1 MNHEY and CDR2 SVGEGT. There are 14 residues in the CDR3. The CDR3 region has the DNA TGTGCCAGCAGTTACGGCAGCTCTGGAAACACCATATATTTT. As protein: CASSYGSSGNTIYF.

V gene TRBV28 combines with J gene TRBJ1-5, with D unclear. Looked up from germline, CDR1 is MDHEN and CDR2 is SYDVKM. The V and J ends lost 2 bases and 4 bases respectively, with 9 bases between them. CDR3 length equals 14 residues. DNA for the CDR3: TGTGCCAGCAGTTTAGTTCTGGAGAATCAGCCCCAGCATTTT. This sequence encodes CASSLVLENQPQHF.

V is TRBV7-2 and J is TRBJ2-1, with 9 bases fitting TRBD2. V dropped 3 bases and J dropped 10; count of bases not matched to a gene: 10. Germline assignment: CDR1 SGHTA and CDR2 FQGNSA. The CDR3 sequence is 15 residues long. The CDR3 bases are TGTGCCAGCAGCTTCAGTATGGCGGGAGGGGGGGAGCAGTTCTTC. Its protein product is CASSFSMAGGGEQFF.

The chain joins TRBV27 to TRBJ2-1; D possibly corresponds to TRBD1 (5 bases). Deletions cut 5 bases from V and 10 bases from J, with 15 bases between. Germline values: CDR1 MNHEY, CDR2 SMNVEV (reference sequence). The CDR3 length is 13 residues. CDR3 in DNA: TGTGCCAGCAGTCCCCCGGACATTAGAGAGCAGTTCTTC. Its translation is CASSPPDIREQFF.

V usage is TRBV15 and J usage is TRBJ2-2; D uncertain. The CDR3 has 14 residues. Trimming removed 4 bases from V and 1 base from J, with 7 bases in between. Per germline, CDR1 LNHNV and CDR2 YYDKDF (reference sequence). CDR3 residues: CATSTRQNTGELFF. The DNA of the CDR3 is TGTGCCACCAGCACCCGACAGAACACCGGGGAGCTGTTTTTT.

This chain links TRBV5-4 with TRBJ1-1, with a tentative D call TRBD1 (6 bases). This CDR3 has 16 residues. Germline CDR1 is SGHNT and CDR2 is YYREEE (reference sequence). Between the trimmed V and J ends, which lost 0 bases and 11 bases, there was a span of 23 bases. The CDR3 loop is CASSLGGGRDRVVAFF. Written as DNA, the CDR3 is TGTGCCAGCAGCTTGGGGGGGGGCCGGGACCGTGTCGTCGCTTTCTTT.

The rearrangement joins TRBV7-2 to TRBJ1-3; tentatively, D is TRBD1 (6 bases). The CDR3 extends over 14 amino acids. Trimming stripped 4 bases from V and 2 bases from J, with 9 bases between. Germline V CDR1 and CDR2: SGHTA, FQGNSA. DNA for the CDR3: TGTGCCAGCAGCTCCGGGACAACTGGAAACACCATATATTTT. Encoded protein: CASSSGTTGNTIYF.

The chain uses TRBV27 and TRBJ2-7; D not certain. Germline CDR1 MNHEY, CDR2 SMNVEV (reference sequence). Trimming left V 8 bases short and J 2 bases short, with 13 bases between. The CDR3 has 13 amino acids. CDR3 loop: CASGSRTPYEQYF. For the CDR3, the DNA is TGTGCCAGCGGATCCCGAACCCCCTACGAGCAGTACTTC.

This clone was found once. The V gene is TRBV10-2, the J gene TRBJ1-5, with 8 bases lining up with TRBD1. The CDR3 is 16 amino acids. The V gene end was trimmed by 7 bases and the J gene end by 1 base; junction bases not matched to a gene: 9. Germline CDR1 WSHSY, CDR2 SAAADI. The DNA of the CDR3 is TGCGCCAGCACCCAGGGGGCTGGGGGAAGCAATCAGCCCCAGCATTTT. Translated: CASTQGAGGSNQPQHF.

This chain links TRBV10-2 with TRBJ2-5; the D call may be TRBD1 or TRBD2 (5 bases each). The CDR3 contains 12 residues. V dropped 4 bases and J dropped 5 bases, with 8 bases sitting between them. From germline, CDR1 is WSHSY and CDR2 SAAADI. CDR3 sequence (DNA): TGCGCCAGCAGTGTTGGGACGGAGACCCAGTACTTC. This codes for CASSVGTETQYF.

The chain links TRBV7-6 to TRBJ1-4; 10 bases align to TRBD1. Germline assignment: CDR1 SGHVS and CDR2 FNYEAQ. Trimming took 5 bases from V and 5 from J; bases not matched to a gene: 2. CDR3 length: 14 amino acids. The CDR3 spells CASSLGQGNEKLFF. CDR3 DNA: TGTGCCAGCAGCCTGGGACAGGGGAATGAAAAACTGTTTTTT. The full variable domain, with the rest looked up from reference TRBV7-6 and TRBJ1-4, is GAGVSQSPRYKVTKRGQDVALRCDPISGHVSLYWYRQALGQGPEFLTYFNYEAQQDKSGLPNDRFSAERPEGSISTLTIQRTEQRDSAMYRCASSLGQGNEKLFFGSGTQLSVL.